Each of the 26 T cell receptor beta chains below was sequenced from the same sample in a study of Graves' ophthalmopathy and Graves' hyperthyroidism. From RNA, the CDR3 regions of TCR beta chains were amplified and sequenced. The first round was an RT-PCR with HTBI primers, and the second round was a multiplex PCR. TCRdb re-analysed the multiplex PCR reads in MiXCR, keeping a single row per CDR3 protein. The sample consists of 360,000 or so distinct CDR3 sequences, 15% to 20% of them appearing once. Sequenced input: peripheral blood. These receptors all stem from a woman between 18 and 30 years old with Graves' ophthalmopathy.

This clonotype was seen at least ten times. J is TRBJ2-5 and V is TRBV12-3 or TRBV12-4, with TRBD1 as a possible D gene (6 bases). The CDR3 runs 13 residues. The germline V and J ends were trimmed by 6 bases and 2 bases, with 10 bases remaining between them. For the CDR3, the DNA is TGTGCCAGCAGACGGACAGCACAAGAGACCCAGTACTTC. The encoded protein is CASRRTAQETQYF.

This clonotype has a count of ten or more. This chain uses TRBV12-3 or TRBV12-4 with TRBJ1-5, with D uncertain. Trimming shortened V by 4 bases and J by 2 bases, and 18 bases separated the two germline ends. The CDR3 covers 17 residues. This chain's CDR3 is CASSSRVSLQGNQPQHF. The DNA of the CDR3 is TGTGCCAGCAGTTCCCGGGTCTCCCTTCAGGGCAATCAGCCCCAGCATTTT.

The CDR3 loop reads CASSRGLAGTYEQYF. The CDR3 DNA reads as TGTGCCAGCAGCCGAGGACTAGCGGGAACCTACGAGCAGTACTTC. The chain links TRBV12-3 or TRBV12-4 to TRBJ2-7, with 12 bases lining up with TRBD2. The V and J ends lost 6 bases and 2 bases, in that order; junction bases with no gene match: 5. The CDR3 sequence is 15 residues long.

This clonotype occurred many times. The V call is TRBV6-5, the J call TRBJ2-2; 7 bases are shared with TRBD1. Germline V gene sequence: CDR1 MNHEY, CDR2 SVGAGI. The CDR3 length is 16 residues. V gave up 6 bases and J gave up 5 bases; unmatched junction bases: 12. CDR3 nucleotides: TGTGCCAGCAGACTAAAACCCACAGGGGTTACCGGGGAGCTGTTTTTT. Its protein product is CASRLKPTGVTGELFF.

This clonotype has ten or more counts. V is TRBV19 and J is TRBJ1-3; perhaps TRBD1 as D (5 bases). CDR3 length: 14 amino acids. Trimming took 10 bases from V and 2 from J, leaving 15 bases between them. CDR1 and CDR2 (germline): LNHDA, SQIVND (reference sequence). The CDR3 region has the DNA TGTGCCACGACCGACGGGGCGGCTGGAAACACCATATATTTT. Its translation is CATTDGAAGNTIYF.

This clonotype has ten or more counts. The V call is TRBV29-1, the J call TRBJ2-7; 12 nucleotides align to TRBD1. This CDR3 is 14 amino acids long. Germline V CDR1 and CDR2: SQVTM, ANQGSEA. V shed 4 bases, J shed 5 bases, and the junction held 6 bases outside the gene matches. CDR3 sequence: CSVVVGQGAHEQYF. CDR3 in DNA: TGCAGCGTTGTGGTGGGACAGGGGGCGCACGAGCAGTACTTC.

There are many counts of this clonotype. CDR3 residues: CASSFVRDRDNQPQHF. The CDR3 DNA is TGTGCCAGCAGCTTTGTACGGGACAGGGACAATCAGCCCCAGCATTTT. The chain carries TRBV7-3 and TRBJ1-5; TRBD1 matches 9 bases. Germline CDR1 reads SGHTA; CDR2 reads FQGTGA. This CDR3 has 16 residues. V lost 3 bases and J lost 3; bases outside the gene matches: 6.

This clonotype occurred many times. The chain combines TRBV28 with TRBJ1-1; TRBD1 might be the D (5 bases). Trimming took 7 bases from V and 5 from J, leaving 20 bases between them. CDR3 length: 15 amino acids. In germline, CDR1 is MDHEN, CDR2 SYDVKM. This CDR3 is CASKENGGLRTEAFF. As DNA, the CDR3 is TGTGCCAGCAAGGAGAACGGGGGGTTGCGGACTGAAGCTTTCTTT.

This clonotype was seen ten or more times. The chain uses TRBV7-2 and TRBJ2-5; 7 bases are a match to TRBD2. The CDR3 has 12 amino acids. V was pared by 4 bases and J by 7 bases, with 3 bases of the junction left unmatched. CDR1 SGHTA and CDR2 FQGNSA come from the germline V gene. CDR3 DNA: TGTGCCAGCAGCTCAGAGCGGGGGACCCAGTACTTC. This translates into CASSSERGTQYF.

Many counts were recorded for this clonotype. J is TRBJ2-7 and V is TRBV19, with TRBD2 as a possible D gene (7 bases). V was cut by 5 bases and J by 5 bases, with 19 bases left in between. From germline, CDR1 is LNHDA and CDR2 SQIVND (reference sequence). The CDR3 extends over 15 amino acids. This chain's CDR3 is CASSVLQGGLDEQYF. The CDR3 nucleotides read TGTGCCAGTAGTGTCCTACAGGGAGGGCTTGACGAGCAGTACTTC.

This clonotype was observed many times. The chain recombines TRBV7-3 with TRBJ2-5, with D perhaps TRBD1 or TRBD2 (5 bases each). V was trimmed by 1 base and J by 5 bases, leaving 11 bases between them. This CDR3 region has 14 residues. The germline V gene has CDR1 SGHTA and CDR2 FQGTGA. The CDR3 here is CASSLRSWGETQYF. DNA of the CDR3: TGTGCCAGCAGCTTAAGGTCCTGGGGGGAGACCCAGTACTTC.

This clonotype was observed many times. The chain uses TRBV27 and TRBJ1-2; unclear D gene. V shed 3 bases and J shed 8 bases, with 16 bases lying between them. Germline V gives CDR1 MNHEY, CDR2 SMNVEV (reference sequence). The CDR3 is 14 residues long. The CDR3 reads CASSLSVPPGGYTF. The CDR3 DNA is TGTGCCAGCAGTTTGTCAGTTCCCCCTGGGGGCTACACCTTC.

This clonotype appeared many times. The chain has TRBV11-3 and TRBJ1-2, with D possibly TRBD1 on 5 matching bases. With 8 bases removed from V and 0 bases from J, the gap between germline ends came to 19 bases. Germline loops: CDR1 SGHNT, CDR2 YENEEA. The CDR3 contains 16 residues. The CDR3 reads CASLVVRDGANYGYTF. The DNA for the CDR3 is TGTGCCAGCTTAGTGGTCAGGGATGGAGCTAACTATGGCTACACCTTC.

In this sample, this clonotype turned up many times. The chain joins TRBV12-3 or TRBV12-4 to TRBJ2-7, with 9 bases matching TRBD1. J lost 3 bases, V lost 6 bases, and 9 bases had no gene match. The CDR3 sequence is 15 residues long. The CDR3: CASSLTGQGGYEQYF. DNA of the CDR3: TGTGCCAGCAGCCTCACGGGACAGGGAGGCTACGAGCAGTACTTC.

The V call is TRBV9, the J call TRBJ2-5; TRBD1 matches at 7 bases. Germline assignment: CDR1 SGDLS and CDR2 YYNGEE. After removal of 2 bases from V and 1 base from J, the junction contained 2 bases not matched to a gene. The CDR3 loop spans 14 amino acids. This CDR3 is CASSVGQVQETQYF. As DNA, the CDR3 is TGTGCCAGCAGCGTCGGACAGGTCCAAGAGACCCAGTACTTC.

This clonotype has a count of ten or more. This chain uses TRBV28 with TRBJ2-5; D may be TRBD1 or TRBD2 (6 bases each). CDR1 is MDHEN and CDR2 is SYDVKM in the germline V gene. Trimming removed 10 bases from V and 4 bases from J, with 16 bases in between. The CDR3 is made up of 13 amino acids. CDR3 sequence reads: CATRWGARETQYF. In DNA form, the CDR3 reads TGTGCCACCAGATGGGGGGCCCGAGAGACCCAGTACTTC.

This clonotype was detected many times. The chain recombines TRBV12-3 or TRBV12-4 with TRBJ1-5, with TRBD1 matching 7 bases. CDR3 length equals 14 residues. V gave up 6 bases and J gave up 6 bases; unmatched junction bases: 8. Here the CDR3 DNA reads TGTGCCAGCAGCATACAGGGGATCGGTCAGCCCCAGCATTTT. Its protein product is CASSIQGIGQPQHF.

The chain combines TRBV6-1 with TRBJ1-3; D is unresolved. V was pared by 8 bases and J by 0 bases, with 8 bases between. Germline V gene sequence: CDR1 MNHNS, CDR2 SASEGT. There are 13 residues in the CDR3. The CDR3 DNA reads as TGTGCCAGCTTCGGGTACTCTGGAAACACCATATATTTT. Protein: CASFGYSGNTIYF.

This clonotype was counted at least ten times. The V gene is TRBV2, the J gene TRBJ2-7, with D perhaps being TRBD1 or TRBD2 (6 bases each). CDR1 SNHLY and CDR2 FYNNEI come from the germline V gene. There are 17 residues in the CDR3. Trimming stripped 5 bases from V and 2 bases from J, with 22 bases between. CDR3 sequence (DNA): TGTGCCAGCAGTTTCGAAGAGAGTGGGGGGCGGACCTACGAGCAGTACTTC. This codes for CASSFEESGGRTYEQYF.

This clonotype was counted ten times or more. The V gene is TRBV6-1, the J gene TRBJ2-2; D remains unclear. Trimming took off 8 bases at V and 5 bases at J, with 6 bases between the two ends. The CDR3 is 11 amino acids. The germline CDR1 and CDR2 sequences are MNHNS and SASEGT. The DNA for the CDR3 is TGTGCCAGCCACCGGACCGGGGAGCTGTTTTTT. Translation gives CASHRTGELFF.

Ten or more counts support this clonotype. The chain carries TRBV20-1 and TRBJ1-1; D might be TRBD1 (5 bases). Germline values: CDR1 DFQATT, CDR2 SNEGSKA (reference sequence). This CDR3 region has 12 residues. V lost 8 bases and J lost 11, with 21 bases in between. The CDR3 DNA is TGCAGTACCTCGGGGGGGGAGTTGTGGGCTTTCTTT. Translating gives CSTSGGELWAFF.

This clonotype was recorded at least ten times. This sequence joins TRBV4-3 and TRBJ2-7; D unclear. CDR1 is LGHNA and CDR2 is YSLEER in the germline V gene. This CDR3 spans 13 amino acids. Trimming removed 2 bases from V and 0 bases from J, with 5 bases in between. CDR3 sequence: CASSQRLSYEQYF. The CDR3 DNA reads TGCGCCAGCAGCCAACGACTCTCCTACGAGCAGTACTTC.

J is TRBJ2-5 and V is TRBV6-5; D is uncertain. V gave up 0 bases and J gave up 5 bases, with 10 bases separating them. The CDR3 runs 14 residues. Germline lookup yields CDR1 MNHEY and CDR2 SVGAGI. CDR3 loop: CASSYSDGRETQYF. DNA of the CDR3: TGTGCCAGCAGTTACTCGGATGGTCGGGAGACCCAGTACTTC.

This clonotype was counted many times. This chain uses TRBV7-2 with TRBJ2-7; 9 nucleotides align to TRBD1. CDR3 length: 15 amino acids. Trimming removed 5 bases from V and 4 bases from J; junction bases left unmatched: 9. Per the germline V gene, CDR1 is SGHTA and CDR2 is FQGNSA. The CDR3 loop is CASSEGGTGTYEQYF. The CDR3 DNA reads TGTGCCAGCAGCGAAGGGGGGACAGGGACTTACGAGCAGTACTTC.

This clonotype appeared many times. This chain links TRBV16 with TRBJ1-1; D ambiguous. CDR1 and CDR2 from the germline V gene are KGHSY and FQNENV. Trimming removed 3 bases from V and 4 bases from J, with 12 bases in between. This CDR3 spans 14 amino acids. The CDR3 DNA reads as TGTGCCAGCAGCCATCCGGGTTCCGGCACTGAAGCTTTCTTT. It is translated as CASSHPGSGTEAFF.

In this sample, this clonotype turned up many times. The chain carries TRBV10-3 and TRBJ1-1; no definite D call. The CDR3 runs to 11 residues. The V end lost 5 bases, the J end lost 8 bases, and 9 bases lay between the germline ends. Germline CDR1 and CDR2: ENHRY and SYGVKD. The CDR3, as DNA: TGTGCCATCAGTTATGGACGGGAAGCTTTCTTT. It yields the protein CAISYGREAFF.